Below are 13 T cell receptor beta chains sequenced from a single sample in a study of technical replicates of blood from a handful of donors. The method was immunoSEQ multiplex PCR; TCRdb's version includes in-frame clones alone and lacks a portion of them. The sample yields some 84,000 clones, about 91% seen once. Sequences were obtained from T cells isolated from PBMCs. These receptors were taken from a human donor in good health.

The CDR3 here is CASTKGPSGRSANEQFF. In DNA, the CDR3 is TGTGCCAGCACCAAAGGGCCTAGCGGGAGATCCGCAAATGAGCAGTTCTTC. The rearrangement joins TRBV7-9 to TRBJ2-1; 10 positions match TRBD2. The germline V gene has CDR1 SEHNR and CDR2 FQNEAQ (reference sequence). J lost 7 bases, V lost 7 bases, and 16 bases had no gene match. This CDR3 is built from 17 residues.

J is TRBJ1-3 and V is TRBV6-5, with D tentatively TRBD1 (6 bases). Germline CDR1 MNHEY, CDR2 SVGAGI. The CDR3 spans 14 residues. Trimming stripped 5 bases from V and 2 bases from J, with 10 bases between. CDR3 coding DNA: TGTGCCAGCAGTCCCGGACAGACTGGAAACACCATATATTTT. Amino acids: CASSPGQTGNTIYF.

CDR3 DNA sequence: TGCAGCGTTGATGGAGTTGAGGGACTAGCGGGAGGGATGGGTGAGCAGTTCTTC. The encoded protein is CSVDGVEGLAGGMGEQFF. The chain joins TRBV29-1 to TRBJ2-1; TRBD2 agrees at 16 bases. The junction had 14 bases not matched to a gene; V was cut back by 3 bases and J by 9 bases. This CDR3 is 18 amino acids long. CDR1 is SQVTM and CDR2 is ANQGSEA in the germline V gene.

Only a few counts were recorded for this clone. This chain joins TRBV4-3 and TRBJ2-2; TRBD2 might be the D (5 bases). Between the trimmed V and J ends, which lost 3 bases and 8 bases, there was a span of 16 bases. Germline V gene lookup returns CDR1 LGHNA and CDR2 YSLEER. The CDR3 is made up of 15 amino acids. The DNA for the CDR3 is TGCGCCAGCAGCCAGAACTCAGGAGGTGTGGGGGAGCTGTTTTTT. As protein: CASSQNSGGVGELFF.

This chain links TRBV20-1 with TRBJ2-2, with 7 positions matching TRBD1. The CDR3 spans 11 residues. V dropped 3 bases and J dropped 8; count of bases not matched to a gene: 0. The germline gives CDR1 DFQATT, CDR2 SNEGSKA (reference sequence). CDR3 loop: CSASRGGELFF. CDR3 sequence (DNA): TGCAGTGCTAGCAGGGGGGGGGAGCTGTTTTTT.

The chain employs TRBV11-1 and TRBJ2-1; 10 positions match TRBD2. The CDR3 sequence is 16 residues long. Germline loops: CDR1 SGHAT, CDR2 FQDESV (reference sequence). The V gene end was trimmed by 2 bases and the J gene end by 4 bases; junction bases not matched to a gene: 5. The DNA for the CDR3 is TGTGCCAGCAGCTTATTCGGGACTAGCGTATACAATGAGCAGTTCTTC. Its protein product is CASSLFGTSVYNEQFF.

This chain connects TRBV7-2 to TRBJ2-1; maybe TRBD2 (5 bases). V was trimmed by 5 bases and J by 8 bases, leaving 16 bases between them. The CDR3 contains 14 residues. Germline-derived CDR1 and CDR2 are SGHTA and FQGNSA. DNA for the CDR3: TGTGCCAGCAGCACCGAACTAGTCCGCGATGAGCAGTTCTTC. Translating it yields CASSTELVRDEQFF.

J is TRBJ2-7 and V is TRBV11-1; weak D call: TRBD2 (5 bases). The CDR3 contains 16 residues. Germline V lookup: CDR1 SGHAT, CDR2 FQDESV (reference sequence). V was cut by 2 bases and J by 1 base, with 15 bases left in between. The CDR3: CASSLTSLAISYEQYF. CDR3 bases: TGTGCCAGCAGCTTAACGTCCCTAGCAATTTCCTACGAGCAGTACTTC.

This chain uses TRBV27 with TRBJ2-2, with a weak D call TRBD2 (5 bases). Trimming shortened V by 1 base and J by 8 bases, and 11 bases separated the two germline ends. Per the germline V gene, CDR1 is MNHEY and CDR2 is SMNVEV (reference sequence). This CDR3 has 14 residues. The CDR3 coding sequence is TGTGCCAGCAGTTTATACGCTAGCTGGGGGGAGCTGTTTTTT. Protein: CASSLYASWGELFF.

J is TRBJ1-1 and V is TRBV9; no reliable D call. Germline V gene sequence: CDR1 SGDLS, CDR2 YYNGEE. CDR3 length: 14 amino acids. V shed 0 bases and J shed 1 base, with 7 bases lying between them. The CDR3 is CASSVEAGNTEAFF. The CDR3 nucleotides are TGTGCCAGCAGCGTAGAGGCGGGGAACACTGAAGCTTTCTTT.

The chain has TRBV11-2 and TRBJ2-5, with D hard to call. This CDR3 is built from 15 residues. Germline loops: CDR1 SGHAT, CDR2 FQNNGV. With 1 base removed from V and 4 bases from J, the gap between germline ends came to 13 bases. The CDR3 DNA is TGTGCCAGCAGCTTAGTAAACGCAGGCGTAGAGACCCAGTACTTC. This gives the protein CASSLVNAGVETQYF. Based on the CDR3 plus reference TRBV11-2 and TRBJ2-5, the full variable domain is EAGVAQSPRYKIIEKRQSVAFWCNPISGHATLYWYQQILGQGPKLLIQFQNNGVVDDSQLPKDRFSAERLKGVDSTLKIQPAKLEDSAVYLCASSLVNAGVETQYFGPGTRLLVL.

The CDR3 sequence is CASITSGGHNEQFF. CDR3 coding DNA: TGTGCCAGCATAACTAGCGGGGGGCACAATGAGCAGTTCTTC. This chain links TRBV6-1 with TRBJ2-1; 12 nucleotides agree with TRBD2. Germline CDR1 is MNHNS and CDR2 is SASEGT. The CDR3 is 14 residues long. The junction had 3 bases not matched to a gene; V was cut back by 7 bases and J by 5 bases.

The V gene is TRBV9, the J gene TRBJ2-7; 9 bases are a match to TRBD2. This CDR3 spans 13 amino acids. Germline-derived CDR1 and CDR2 are SGDLS and YYNGEE. V trimming: 4 bases; J trimming: 5 bases; junction bases outside the gene matches: 4. The CDR3 region is CASSPSGDDEQYF. CDR3 in DNA: TGTGCCAGCAGCCCTAGCGGGGACGACGAGCAGTACTTC. Using reference TRBV9 and TRBJ2-7 for the parts outside the CDR3, the full variable domain is DSGVTQTPKHLITATGQRVTLRCSPRSGDLSVYWYQQSLDQGLQFLIQYYNGEERAKGNILERFSAQQFPDLHSELNLSSLELGDSALYFCASSPSGDDEQYFGPGTRLTVT.